The clone carrying this TCR beta chain was picked up a small number of times. Its antigen is still unknown. TCRdb's copy holds only in-frame clones and misses some; the assay was immunoSEQ multiplex PCR. This table holds just over 60,000 clones, around 80% found once. These data originate in a study of siplizumab effects on memory and regulatory T cells. Whole-study findings and limits: Roughly 75-97% of dividing CD4+ or CD8+ clones were without an attributable naive or memory phenotype.

Germline loops: CDR1 MNHNY, CDR2 SVGAGI (reference sequence). The length of the CDR3 is 14 residues. The V segment lost 6 bases and the J segment 4 bases; nucleotides outside the gene matches: 5. Sequences were obtained from memory CD4+ T cells sorted from blood. The receptor's source is a human donor in good health. The rearrangement joins TRBV6-6 to TRBJ1-5, with 8 bases aligning to TRBD1. The CDR3 sequence is CASRAGGFNQPQHF. The CDR3 nucleotides read TGTGCCAGCAGGGCAGGGGGCTTTAATCAGCCCCAGCATTTT.